This entry concerns a single TCR beta chain. Its antigen is as yet unknown. This entry is derived from a study of OX40 agonist ivuxolimab in advanced cancers. Turning to the study itself: At doses from 0.01 to 10 mg/kg, patients were given intravenous ivuxolimab every 2 weeks. Study-wide results and limits: Expanded peripheral T cell antigen specificity was not determined. Averaged across samples, CD8+ T cells carried more expanded clones than CD4+ did. Clonal expansion was seen in CD4+ and CD8+ blood T cells by week 6 at 0.1 to 3.0 mg/kg.

The CDR3 is made up of 9 amino acids. Only in-frame clones appear in the TCRdb table, and some are missing; sequencing was by immunoSEQ multiplex PCR. The table lists fewer than 80,000 clones, around 93% of them singletons. The material sequenced was CD4+ or CD8+ T cells sorted from blood, taken in a trial of the OX40 agonist ivuxolimab. The rearrangement uses TRBV21-1 and TRBJ1-1. TRBV21-1 is described as a pseudogene. This clonotype was sampled from an adult with an advanced solid tumor such as melanoma, head and neck, liver or kidney cancer. CDR3 nucleotides: TGTGCCAGCAGCAAAGAAGCTTTCTTT. Its translation is CASSKEAFF.